This T cell receptor (beta chain) stems from a study of T cell clonotyping in hematopoietic cell transplantation. General study points: Recipient TCR diversity dropped after transplant; expanded clonotypes rose from day 30 to 180.

This CDR3 has 14 amino acids. Germline V gene sequence: CDR1 SGDLS, CDR2 YYNGEE. V lost 2 bases, J lost 2 bases, and 4 bases stayed unmatched. Regarding this clone: Its antigen is unknown.

As to time point: recipient sample about 28 days before transplant, after cytoreduction. Recipient blood drawn about 28 days pretransplant and days 30, 100, 180 after. Sequencing was performed with immunoSEQ multiplex PCR; in TCRdb, only in-frame clones are kept and a portion is missing. The sample records fewer than 25,000 clones, 85% to 90% being singletons. The sample in question was peripheral blood mononuclear cells, obtained before stem cell transplant. The sequence derives from a young man with biphenotypic leukemia. Some clones in this sample may be carry-over from other donors' samples. The rearrangement joins TRBV9 to TRBJ2-7; 7 bases map to TRBD1. CDR3 coding DNA: TGTGCCAGCAGCGTTTGGGACAGTCCCTACGAGCAGTACTTC. It yields the protein CASSVWDSPYEQYF.